The rows below give T cell receptor beta chains drawn from one sample of a study of T-cell reconstitution after alpha-beta-depleted transplantation in children. TCRdb processed the PCR reads anew with MiXCR; each CDR3 protein has one entry. The sample lists around 100,000 distinct CDR3 sequences, 10% occurring once. The sample consisted of PBMCs, taken before TCRalphabeta/CD19-depleted stem cell transplant. These receptors were taken from a boy between 2 and 15 years old with acute lymphoblastic leukemia, due to receive a stem cell transplant. The CDR3 runs from the conserved cysteine through the conserved F or W. The D gene is left open where the match is weak. The size entry is marked missing in some rows and otherwise reads once, few, many or a size class.

j_call d_call v_call clone_size cdr3_aa cdr3_nt
TRBJ2-1 TRBD2 TRBV6-5 many CASSYEGLGYNEQFF TGTGCCAGCAGTTACGAAGGACTAGGATACAATGAGCAGTTCTTC
TRBJ2-3 TRBD2 TRBV15 few CATSRGASGFTDTQYF TGTGCCACCAGCAGAGGGGCTAGCGGGTTCACAGATACGCAGTATTTT
TRBJ2-1 . TRBV7-9 many CASSLGRGLASSYNEQFF TGTGCCAGCAGCTTAGGCCGAGGACTGGCAAGCTCCTACAATGAGCAGTTCTTC
TRBJ2-5 . TRBV20-1 . CSARMDLTQETQYF TGCAGTGCCAGAATGGACTTAACGCAAGAGACCCAGTACTTC
TRBJ2-3 TRBD1 TRBV19 . CASSTPTGFLDTQYF TGTGCCAGTAGTACGCCGACAGGGTTCCTAGATACGCAGTATTTT
TRBJ2-5 . TRBV29-1 . CSVEIITGETQYF TGCAGCGTTGAAATTATAACTGGAGAGACCCAGTACTTC
TRBJ2-5 TRBD1 TRBV5-6 . CASSLVAGGPQETQYF TGTGCCAGCAGCTTGGTGGCAGGGGGCCCCCAAGAGACCCAGTACTTC
TRBJ1-5 TRBD1 TRBV6-5 many CASQPRQGNSNQPQHF TGTGCCAGCCAACCCCGACAGGGAAATAGCAATCAGCCCCAGCATTTT
TRBJ2-1 . TRBV5-6 . CASSLLGVENEQFF TGTGCCAGCAGCTTGCTAGGAGTGGAAAATGAGCAGTTCTTC
TRBJ2-7 . TRBV11-2 . CASSSTSEQYF TGTGCCAGCAGCTCCACAAGCGAGCAGTACTTC
TRBJ2-2 . TRBV18 . CASSPLESTGELFF TGTGCCAGCTCACCACTTGAGAGTACCGGGGAGCTGTTTTTT
TRBJ1-1 . TRBV20-1 . CSARDLRRNTEAFF TGCAGTGCTAGAGATTTAAGGCGGAACACTGAAGCTTTCTTT
TRBJ2-6 TRBD1 TRBV6-1 . CASRDRSSSGANVLTF TGTGCCAGCCGGGACAGATCCAGTTCTGGGGCCAACGTCCTGACTTTC
TRBJ2-2 TRBD1 TRBV7-6 . CASRKKDRETGELFF TGTGCCAGCAGGAAGAAGGACAGGGAGACCGGGGAGCTGTTTTTT
TRBJ2-1 . TRBV20-1 many CSASAVGGGSYNEQFF TGCAGTGCTAGTGCAGTGGGAGGGGGATCCTACAATGAGCAGTTCTTC
TRBJ1-6 . TRBV20-1 few CSARRRVSYNSPLHF TGCAGTGCTAGAAGGCGGGTATCCTATAATTCACCCCTCCACTTT
TRBJ2-7 . TRBV10-3 few CAISETRSEQYF TGTGCCATCAGTGAGACAAGGAGCGAGCAGTACTTC
TRBJ2-1 . TRBV5-1 few CASSPLDGYYNEQFF TGCGCCAGCAGCCCACTGGACGGGTACTACAATGAGCAGTTCTTC
TRBJ2-6 . TRBV25-1 many CASSAPEGGGGHSGANVLTF TGTGCCAGCAGTGCTCCAGAAGGAGGGGGTGGCCACTCTGGGGCCAACGTCCTGACTTTC
TRBJ2-1 TRBD2 TRBV7-9 few CASSPIPSGRGGDEQFF TGTGCCAGCAGCCCAATACCTAGCGGGAGGGGAGGTGATGAGCAGTTCTTC
TRBJ2-3 . TRBV3-1 . CASSQKGTPPSTLNSSTDTQYF TGTGCCAGCAGCCAAAAGGGGACGCCCCCATCGACTCTTAATAGTAGCACAGATACGCAGTATTTT
TRBJ2-1 . TRBV29-1 . CSVFAPRRKQFF TGCAGCGTTTTTGCCCCCCGTAGGAAGCAGTTCTTC
TRBJ2-7 TRBD2 TRBV29-1 few CSVEPSGHDEQYF TGCAGCGTTGAGCCTAGCGGGCACGACGAGCAGTACTTC
TRBJ1-5 . TRBV12-3/TRBV12-4 many CASSNQQAQPQHF TGTGCCAGCAGTAATCAACAGGCTCAGCCCCAGCATTTT
TRBJ2-3 . TRBV6-1 . CASSDVYTDTQYF TGTGCCAGCAGTGACGTCTACACAGATACGCAGTATTTT
TRBJ2-1 . TRBV7-2 . CALGGYNEQFF TGTGCCCTGGGGGGATACAATGAGCAGTTCTTC